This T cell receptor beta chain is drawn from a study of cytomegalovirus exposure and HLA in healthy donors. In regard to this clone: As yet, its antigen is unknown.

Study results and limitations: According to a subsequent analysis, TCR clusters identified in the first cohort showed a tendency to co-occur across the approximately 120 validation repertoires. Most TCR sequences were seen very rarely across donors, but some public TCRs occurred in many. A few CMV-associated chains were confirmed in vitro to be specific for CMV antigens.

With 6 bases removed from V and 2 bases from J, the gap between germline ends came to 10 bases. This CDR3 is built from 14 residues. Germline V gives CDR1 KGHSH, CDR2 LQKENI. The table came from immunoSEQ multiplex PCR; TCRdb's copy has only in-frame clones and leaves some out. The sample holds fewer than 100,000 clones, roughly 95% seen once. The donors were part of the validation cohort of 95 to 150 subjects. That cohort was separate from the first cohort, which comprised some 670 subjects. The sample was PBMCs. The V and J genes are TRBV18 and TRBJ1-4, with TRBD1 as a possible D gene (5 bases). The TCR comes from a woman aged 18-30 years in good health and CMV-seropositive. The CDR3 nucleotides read TGTGCCAGCTCGCAGACAGATACTAATGAAAAACTGTTTTTT. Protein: CASSQTDTNEKLFF.